Listed below are T cell receptor beta chains from one sample, sequenced in a study of beta chain features in type 1 diabetes. Sequencing used immunoSEQ multiplex PCR; TCRdb keeps in-frame clones, though not all of them. The sample includes about 330,000 clones, roughly 9.6% of them seen just once. Source material: naive CD4+ T cells from blood. Every receptor here comes from a woman in her twenties or thirties in good health. Both conserved end residues are part of each CDR3. The D gene is left open where the match is weak. A clone size is listed for some rows: how often the clone was seen (once, few, many), or a class if it is expanded.

j_call: TRBJ2-1; v_call: TRBV7-9; clone_size: few; d_call: -; cdr3_aa: CASSLGGQFYNEQFF; cdr3_nt: TGTGCCAGCAGCTTAGGTGGACAGTTCTACAATGAGCAGTTCTTC
j_call: TRBJ1-1; v_call: TRBV11-1; clone_size: -; d_call: TRBD1; cdr3_aa: CASSTGQEITEAFF; cdr3_nt: TGTGCCAGCAGCACGGGACAGGAGATCACTGAAGCTTTCTTT
j_call: TRBJ2-7; v_call: TRBV7-2; clone_size: few; d_call: -; cdr3_aa: CASSLQGTITWEQYF; cdr3_nt: TGTGCCAGCAGCTTGCAGGGCACAATTACGTGGGAGCAGTACTTC
j_call: TRBJ2-5; v_call: TRBV4-3; clone_size: few; d_call: TRBD2; cdr3_aa: CASSRLLTSGQETQYF; cdr3_nt: TGCGCCAGCAGCCGCTTACTGACTAGCGGTCAAGAGACCCAGTACTTC
j_call: TRBJ2-5; v_call: TRBV7-2; clone_size: few; d_call: -; cdr3_aa: CASSLGVARETQYF; cdr3_nt: TGTGCCAGCAGCTTAGGGGTAGCTAGAGAGACCCAGTACTTC
j_call: TRBJ2-1; v_call: TRBV7-2; clone_size: -; d_call: TRBD1; cdr3_aa: CASSNDRGLYHEQFF; cdr3_nt: TGTGCCAGCAGCAACGACAGGGGGTTGTACCATGAGCAGTTCTTC
j_call: TRBJ1-2; v_call: TRBV28; clone_size: -; d_call: TRBD1; cdr3_aa: CASSPSGQGLNYGYTF; cdr3_nt: TGTGCCAGCAGTCCCTCGGGACAGGGTCTCAACTATGGCTACACCTTC
j_call: TRBJ2-1; v_call: TRBV19; clone_size: -; d_call: TRBD2; cdr3_aa: CASSTPGLAGAPSYNEQFF; cdr3_nt: TGTGCCAGTAGTACTCCGGGACTAGCGGGAGCCCCCTCCTACAATGAGCAGTTCTTC
j_call: TRBJ2-6; v_call: TRBV6-5; clone_size: -; d_call: -; cdr3_aa: CASSYPGLAGANVLTF; cdr3_nt: TGTGCCAGCAGTTACCCGGGATTGGCTGGGGCCAACGTCCTGACTTTC
j_call: TRBJ2-7; v_call: TRBV19; clone_size: once; d_call: TRBD2; cdr3_aa: CASTRTSGTPYEQYF; cdr3_nt: TGTGCCAGTACCAGGACTAGCGGGACCCCCTACGAGCAGTACTTC
j_call: TRBJ2-1; v_call: TRBV4-3; clone_size: -; d_call: TRBD1; cdr3_aa: CASSQPGQGLHEQFF; cdr3_nt: TGCGCCAGCAGCCAACCGGGACAGGGCCTTCATGAGCAGTTCTTC
j_call: TRBJ2-1; v_call: TRBV28; clone_size: -; d_call: TRBD2; cdr3_aa: CASSSTSVDANEQFF; cdr3_nt: TGTGCCAGCAGTTCTACTAGCGTAGACGCGAATGAGCAGTTCTTC
j_call: TRBJ2-5; v_call: TRBV7-2; clone_size: few; d_call: TRBD2; cdr3_aa: CASSLAAPRGETQYF; cdr3_nt: TGTGCCAGCAGCCTAGCGGCCCCCCGAGGGGAGACCCAGTACTTC
j_call: TRBJ1-5; v_call: TRBV12-5; clone_size: -; d_call: TRBD1; cdr3_aa: CASGLGRQGARGNQPQHF; cdr3_nt: TGTGCTAGTGGTTTGGGCCGACAGGGGGCGAGGGGCAATCAGCCCCAGCATTTT
j_call: TRBJ2-1; v_call: TRBV7-9; clone_size: -; d_call: TRBD2; cdr3_aa: CASRSGAGVYNEQFF; cdr3_nt: TGTGCCAGCAGGTCCGGAGCGGGAGTTTACAATGAGCAGTTCTTC
j_call: TRBJ1-1; v_call: TRBV27; clone_size: -; d_call: -; cdr3_aa: CASSPWGGTEAFF; cdr3_nt: TGTGCCAGCAGCCCCTGGGGGGGCACTGAAGCTTTCTTT
j_call: TRBJ2-1; v_call: TRBV4-2; clone_size: -; d_call: TRBD2; cdr3_aa: CASSQDRGGGEQFF; cdr3_nt: TGTGCCAGCAGCCAAGACCGGGGGGGTGGGGAGCAGTTCTTC
j_call: TRBJ2-6; v_call: TRBV28; clone_size: few; d_call: -; cdr3_aa: CASSREGAGANVLTF; cdr3_nt: TGTGCCAGCAGCCGAGAGGGTGCTGGGGCCAACGTCCTGACTTTC
j_call: TRBJ1-2; v_call: TRBV4-2; clone_size: -; d_call: TRBD1; cdr3_aa: CASSQVWGQTVAIGYTF; cdr3_nt: TGTGCCAGCAGCCAAGTCTGGGGACAGACAGTTGCTATTGGCTACACCTTC
j_call: TRBJ2-7; v_call: TRBV7-9; clone_size: -; d_call: TRBD1; cdr3_aa: CASSLRQGAYEQYF; cdr3_nt: TGTGCCAGCAGCTTAAGGCAGGGGGCTTACGAGCAGTACTTC
j_call: TRBJ2-6; v_call: TRBV7-2; clone_size: -; d_call: TRBD2; cdr3_aa: CASSFLAGGSGANVLTF; cdr3_nt: TGTGCCAGCAGCTTTCTAGCGGGAGGATCCGGGGCCAACGTCCTGACTTTC
j_call: TRBJ2-1; v_call: TRBV6-5; clone_size: few; d_call: -; cdr3_aa: CASSYLAESSYNEQFF; cdr3_nt: TGTGCCAGCAGTTACCTGGCGGAGAGCTCCTACAATGAGCAGTTCTTC
j_call: TRBJ2-1; v_call: TRBV6-1; clone_size: -; d_call: TRBD2; cdr3_aa: CASSEEASGRDEQFF; cdr3_nt: TGTGCCAGCAGTGAAGAAGCATCCGGGAGGGATGAGCAGTTCTTC
j_call: TRBJ2-2; v_call: TRBV30; clone_size: few; d_call: -; cdr3_aa: CAWSGRAGGELFF; cdr3_nt: TGTGCCTGGAGTGGTCGGGCGGGCGGGGAGCTGTTTTTT
j_call: TRBJ1-5; v_call: TRBV4-3; clone_size: -; d_call: -; cdr3_aa: CASSQRTGEQPQHF; cdr3_nt: TGCGCCAGCAGCCAAAGGACGGGGGAGCAGCCCCAGCATTTT
j_call: TRBJ2-5; v_call: TRBV7-2; clone_size: few; d_call: -; cdr3_aa: CASSPSEWLASQYF; cdr3_nt: TGTGCCAGCAGCCCGTCGGAATGGCTAGCCTCCCAGTACTTC
j_call: TRBJ2-1; v_call: TRBV7-2; clone_size: few; d_call: -; cdr3_aa: CASRLGTGTYNEQFF; cdr3_nt: TGTGCCAGCAGACTAGGGACTGGCACCTACAATGAGCAGTTCTTC
j_call: TRBJ2-1; v_call: TRBV7-2; clone_size: -; d_call: TRBD2; cdr3_aa: CASSWTSGYNEQFF; cdr3_nt: TGTGCCAGCAGTTGGACTAGCGGATACAATGAGCAGTTCTTC
j_call: TRBJ1-2; v_call: TRBV6-5; clone_size: -; d_call: -; cdr3_aa: CASSRWSANYGYTF; cdr3_nt: TGTGCCAGCAGCCGATGGTCAGCTAACTATGGCTACACCTTC
j_call: TRBJ2-2; v_call: TRBV6-5; clone_size: few; d_call: -; cdr3_aa: CASSYTDITGELFF; cdr3_nt: TGTGCCAGCAGTTACACGGACATCACCGGGGAGCTGTTTTTT
j_call: TRBJ2-5; v_call: TRBV7-8; clone_size: -; d_call: TRBD2; cdr3_aa: CASTPGLAGIQETQYF; cdr3_nt: TGTGCCAGCACACCCGGACTAGCGGGGATACAAGAGACCCAGTACTTC
j_call: TRBJ2-5; v_call: TRBV13; clone_size: -; d_call: -; cdr3_aa: CASSLTGLGETQYF; cdr3_nt: TGTGCCAGCAGCTTAACGGGGTTGGGGGAGACCCAGTACTTC
j_call: TRBJ2-1; v_call: TRBV27; clone_size: -; d_call: -; cdr3_aa: CASSFGGDVYNEQFF; cdr3_nt: TGTGCCAGCAGTTTCGGGGGAGACGTCTACAATGAGCAGTTCTTC
j_call: TRBJ2-1; v_call: TRBV11-3; clone_size: -; d_call: TRBD1; cdr3_aa: CASSIQGALYNEQFF; cdr3_nt: TGTGCCAGCAGCATACAGGGGGCCCTATACAATGAGCAGTTCTTC
j_call: TRBJ1-2; v_call: TRBV9; clone_size: -; d_call: -; cdr3_aa: CASSVAQPSPNYGYTF; cdr3_nt: TGTGCCAGCAGCGTAGCCCAACCGAGTCCTAACTATGGCTACACCTTC
j_call: TRBJ1-5; v_call: TRBV6-5; clone_size: -; d_call: -; cdr3_aa: CANIRQSIDGPQHF; cdr3_nt: TGTGCCAACATCCGACAGTCCATCGATGGGCCCCAGCATTTT
j_call: TRBJ1-4; v_call: TRBV7-9; clone_size: -; d_call: -; cdr3_aa: CASSEVGTTTNEKLFF; cdr3_nt: TGTGCCAGCAGCGAAGTCGGGACAACAACTAATGAAAAACTGTTTTTT
j_call: TRBJ1-2; v_call: TRBV30; clone_size: -; d_call: TRBD1; cdr3_aa: CAWSPGQGGYGYTF; cdr3_nt: TGTGCCTGGAGTCCAGGACAGGGAGGCTATGGCTACACCTTC
j_call: TRBJ2-7; v_call: TRBV28; clone_size: few; d_call: -; cdr3_aa: CASSLFRGSSYEQYF; cdr3_nt: TGTGCCAGCAGTTTATTCAGGGGAAGCTCCTACGAGCAGTACTTC
j_call: TRBJ2-5; v_call: TRBV14; clone_size: -; d_call: -; cdr3_aa: CASSQNPGTLETQYF; cdr3_nt: TGTGCCAGCAGCCAGAACCCCGGGACATTGGAGACCCAGTACTTC
j_call: TRBJ1-1; v_call: TRBV29-1; clone_size: -; d_call: -; cdr3_aa: CSGGTPSNTEAFF; cdr3_nt: TGCAGCGGGGGGACACCCTCGAACACTGAAGCTTTCTTT
j_call: TRBJ2-1; v_call: TRBV4-1; clone_size: -; d_call: TRBD2; cdr3_aa: CASSQGWAGVASSYNEQFF; cdr3_nt: TGCGCCAGCAGCCAAGGATGGGCGGGAGTAGCAAGCTCCTACAATGAGCAGTTCTTC
j_call: TRBJ1-4; v_call: TRBV4-3; clone_size: few; d_call: -; cdr3_aa: CASSQGPPLLAREKLFF; cdr3_nt: TGCGCCAGCAGCCAAGGACCGCCCCTCCTCGCGCGGGAAAAACTGTTTTTT
j_call: TRBJ2-2; v_call: TRBV2; clone_size: -; d_call: -; cdr3_aa: CASGSVLDTGELFF; cdr3_nt: TGTGCCAGCGGGAGCGTGTTGGATACCGGGGAGCTGTTTTTT
j_call: TRBJ2-4; v_call: TRBV7-8; clone_size: few; d_call: -; cdr3_aa: CASSLEREQGTIQYF; cdr3_nt: TGTGCCAGCAGCTTAGAACGTGAACAGGGTACCATTCAGTACTTC
j_call: TRBJ2-3; v_call: TRBV5-5; clone_size: -; d_call: -; cdr3_aa: CASSLEGYSGLLADTQYF; cdr3_nt: TGTGCCAGCAGCTTGGAAGGGTACAGCGGGCTATTAGCAGATACGCAGTATTTT
j_call: TRBJ2-4; v_call: TRBV29-1; clone_size: few; d_call: TRBD1; cdr3_aa: CSVEKARGLGKNIQYF; cdr3_nt: TGCAGCGTTGAAAAGGCGAGGGGGCTTGGCAAAAACATTCAGTACTTC
j_call: TRBJ2-7; v_call: TRBV20-1; clone_size: few; d_call: -; cdr3_aa: CSARVFEQYF; cdr3_nt: TGCAGTGCTAGAGTCTTCGAGCAGTACTTC
j_call: TRBJ2-1; v_call: TRBV7-3; clone_size: few; d_call: TRBD2; cdr3_aa: CASSLLGLATYNEQFF; cdr3_nt: TGTGCCAGCAGCTTACTTGGACTAGCGACTTACAATGAGCAGTTCTTC
j_call: TRBJ1-3; v_call: TRBV7-2; clone_size: few; d_call: -; cdr3_aa: CASSLSAYPGNTIYF; cdr3_nt: TGTGCCAGCAGCTTAAGTGCGTACCCTGGAAACACCATATATTTT
j_call: TRBJ1-5; v_call: TRBV19; clone_size: few; d_call: TRBD1; cdr3_aa: CATGKGAGGLNQPQHF; cdr3_nt: TGTGCCACCGGCAAAGGGGCAGGGGGTCTCAATCAGCCCCAGCATTTT
j_call: TRBJ2-2; v_call: TRBV7-8; clone_size: few; d_call: TRBD1; cdr3_aa: CASSRFGQVRTGELFF; cdr3_nt: TGTGCCAGCAGCCGATTCGGACAGGTGCGCACCGGGGAGCTGTTTTTT